This T cell receptor (beta chain) was sequenced for a study of blood T cell repertoires in COVID-19. This table comes from immunoSEQ multiplex PCR, and its TCRdb copy is limited to in-frame clones, with some not included. This repertoire shows under 150,000 clones, over 70% found once; its top ten account for around a fifth. Germline trimming cut 1 base from V and 7 bases from J; bases unmatched to any gene: 18. The CDR3 spans 21 residues. Germline values: CDR1 SGHTA, CDR2 FQGTGA. This clone was observed a single time. The sequence was collected from a man older than 75 with acute or convalescent COVID-19. Sequenced material: peripheral blood. V is TRBV7-3 and J is TRBJ2-1; 14 bases line up with TRBD2. CDR3 DNA sequence: TGTGCCAGCAGCTTAATTGGGGGACTAGCGGGGGCCGCCAGTACAATAAATGAGCAGTTCTTC. Translation gives CASSLIGGLAGAASTINEQFF. The variable domain in full, with the rest retrieved from reference TRBV7-3 and TRBJ2-1, is GAGVSQTPSNKVTEKGKYVELRCDPISGHTALYWYRQSLGQGPEFLIYFQGTGAADDSGLPNDRFFAVRPEGSVSTLKIQRTERGDSAVYLCASSLIGGLAGAASTINEQFFGPGTRLTVL.